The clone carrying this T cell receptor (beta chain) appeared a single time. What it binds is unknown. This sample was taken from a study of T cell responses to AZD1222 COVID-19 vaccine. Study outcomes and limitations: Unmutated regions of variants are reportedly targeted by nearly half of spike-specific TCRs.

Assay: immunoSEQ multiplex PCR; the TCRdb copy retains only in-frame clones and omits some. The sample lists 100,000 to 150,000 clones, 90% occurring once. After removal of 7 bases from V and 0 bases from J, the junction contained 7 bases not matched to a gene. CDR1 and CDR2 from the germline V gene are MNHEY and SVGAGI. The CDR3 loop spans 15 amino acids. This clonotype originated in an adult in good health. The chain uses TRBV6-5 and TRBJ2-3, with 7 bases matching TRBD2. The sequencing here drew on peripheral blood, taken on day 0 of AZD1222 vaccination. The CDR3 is CASTPAGASTDTQYF. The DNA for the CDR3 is TGTGCCAGCACCCCCGCGGGAGCGAGCACAGATACGCAGTATTTT.